This T cell receptor (beta chain) derives from a study of shared clonotypes between healthy human individuals. This CDR3 region has 17 residues. An approximately 220 ng quantity of DNA, about 30,000 T cell genomes, went into the sorted-subset replicate PCRs. Repertoires were generated with immunoSEQ multiplex PCR, while TCRdb's copy carries only in-frame clones and drops some. The sample has approximately 1.4 million clones, 95% to 99% seen once. The chain joins TRBV1 to TRBJ2-3; TRBD2, the D gene given by the table, was not confirmed from the DNA. TRBV1 counts as a pseudogene. This receptor was identified in a man aged 25-40 years in good health. The source material was naive CD4+ T cells sorted from blood. The subset was: CD45RA+ positively selected. CDR3 bases: TGCACCAGCCGGAGATCAGGACTAGCGGGAGGGCAAGATACGCAGTATTTT. Translation: CTSRRSGLAGGQDTQYF.